This T cell receptor (beta chain) was captured by sequencing in a study of T cells in Graves' hyperthyroidism and ophthalmopathy. Amplification of TCR beta CDR3 regions used RNA as the template. HTBI primers were employed in a first-round RT-PCR of the TCR CDR3. TCRdb processed the multiplex PCR reads anew with MiXCR; each CDR3 protein has one entry. The profile shows under 250,000 distinct CDR3 sequences, around 25% of them singletons. A NOSPECS grade of at least 4, a Clinical Activity Score of at least 3 and duration under 3 months were recorded in ophthalmopathy patients. It was uncontrolled infection, other autoimmune disease, pregnancy or lactation that excluded patients. The CDR3 consists of 14 residues. V lost 1 base and J 1 base, leaving 7 bases between the germline ends. The germline V gene encodes CDR1 SGHAT and CDR2 FQNNGV. This clonotype was detected only a few times.

The rearrangement joins TRBV11-2 to TRBJ1-2, with unresolved D. Specimen: blood. The receptor was derived from a woman in her 40s with Graves' ophthalmopathy. The CDR3 spells CASSLGLINYGYTF. In DNA, the CDR3 is TGTGCCAGCAGCTTAGGGCTGATTAACTATGGCTACACCTTC.